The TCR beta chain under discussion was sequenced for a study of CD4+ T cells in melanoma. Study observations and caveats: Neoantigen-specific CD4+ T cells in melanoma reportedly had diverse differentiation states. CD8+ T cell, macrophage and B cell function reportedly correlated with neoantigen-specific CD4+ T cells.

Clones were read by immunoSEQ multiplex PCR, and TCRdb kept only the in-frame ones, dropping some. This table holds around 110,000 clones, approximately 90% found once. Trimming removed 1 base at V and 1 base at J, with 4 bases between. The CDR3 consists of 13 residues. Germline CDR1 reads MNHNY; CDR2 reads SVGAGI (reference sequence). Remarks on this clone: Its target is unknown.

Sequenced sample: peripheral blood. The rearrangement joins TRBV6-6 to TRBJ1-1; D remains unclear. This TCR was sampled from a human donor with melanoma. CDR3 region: CASSYLGNTEAFF. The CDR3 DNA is TGTGCCAGCAGTTACTTAGGGAACACTGAAGCTTTCTTT.